These 21 T cell receptor beta chains were all obtained from the same sample, sequenced in a study of cytomegalovirus exposure and HLA in healthy donors. The PCR had 60 Vbeta and 13 Jbeta primers. Assay used: immunoSEQ multiplex PCR; TCRdb lists only in-frame clones, some missing. Among 150,000 to 200,000 clones listed, around 87% were seen once. The sequenced sample was PBMCs. These receptors all stem from a woman aged 18-30 years in good health and CMV-seronegative.

This chain joins TRBV23-1 and TRBJ2-3; TRBD2 matches 9 bases. TRBV23-1 is classed as an ORF, of uncertain function. V lost 1 base to trimming and J lost 4 bases; unmatched junction nucleotides: 6. The CDR3 runs to 16 residues. CDR3 protein: CASSQCPGTSPDTQYF. For the CDR3, the DNA is TGCGCCAGCAGTCAATGCCCCGGGACTAGCCCAGATACGCAGTATTTT.

This sequence joins TRBV30 and TRBJ2-7; possible D gene TRBD1, 6 bases. The CDR3 covers 13 residues. Germline CDR1 and CDR2: GTSNPN and SVGIG (reference sequence). Trimming left V 4 bases short and J 3 bases short, with 13 bases between. This chain's CDR3 is CAWKAGASYEQYF. CDR3 bases: TGTGCCTGGAAGGCAGGGGCGAGCTACGAGCAGTACTTC. Combining the CDR3 with reference TRBV30 and TRBJ2-7 gives the whole variable domain SQTIHQWPATLVQPVGSPLSLECTVEGTSNPNLYWYRQAAGRGLQLLFYSVGIGQISSEVPQNLSASRPQDRQFILSSKKLLLSDSGFYLCAWKAGASYEQYFGPGTRLTVT.

The chain uses TRBV11-3 and TRBJ1-2; no firm D call. V gave up 5 bases and J gave up 5 bases, with 18 bases separating them. CDR3 length: 15 amino acids. From germline, CDR1 is SGHNT and CDR2 YENEEA. Here the CDR3 DNA reads TGTGCCAGCAGCCCCCCCTCAGCGGGGTTTTATGGCTACACCTTC. Translating gives CASSPPSAGFYGYTF.

The chain links TRBV14 to TRBJ2-3, with a weak D call TRBD2 (5 bases). In germline, CDR1 is SGHDN, CDR2 FVKESK. Trimming shortened V by 2 bases and J by 7 bases, and 19 bases separated the two germline ends. The CDR3 length is 16 residues. Here the CDR3 DNA reads TGTGCCAGCAGCCAATTTCGGCGGGCCCTCCCATATACGCAGTATTTT. It yields the protein CASSQFRRALPYTQYF. Full variable domain (missing parts from reference TRBV14 and TRBJ2-3): EAGVTQFPSHSVIEKGQTVTLRCDPISGHDNLYWYRRVMGKEIKFLLHFVKESKQDESGMPNNRFLAERTGGTYSTLKVQPAELEDSGVYFCASSQFRRALPYTQYFGPGTRLTVL.

This clone was picked up one time. The chain is built from TRBV6-5 and TRBJ1-3, with a tentative D call TRBD1 (6 bases). V was cut by 0 bases and J by 11 bases, with 17 bases left in between. The V gene's germline CDR1 is MNHEY and CDR2 SVGAGI. There are 15 residues in the CDR3. The CDR3 nucleotides read TGTGCCAGCAGTTACTCAAACAGGGCTGAGACCGCCATATATTTT. Translated, it gives CASSYSNRAETAIYF.

The rearrangement uses TRBV5-1 and TRBJ2-5; 8 nucleotides line up with TRBD1. The germline gives CDR1 SGHRS, CDR2 YFSETQ. This CDR3 is built from 13 residues. V gave up 4 bases and J gave up 7 bases; unmatched junction bases: 6. The CDR3 DNA is TGCGCCAGCAGCCCGGGACAGGCTTGGACCCAGTACTTC. It yields the protein CASSPGQAWTQYF.

The chain couples TRBV7-3 to TRBJ1-2, with D perhaps TRBD1 (5 bases). V was clipped by 3 bases and J by 4 bases, with 15 bases between them. The germline V gene encodes CDR1 SGHTA and CDR2 FQGTGA. The CDR3 spans 15 residues. CDR3 sequence reads: CASSLSGEESYGYTF. The CDR3 DNA reads TGTGCCAGCAGCTTGTCGGGGGAAGAGAGCTATGGCTACACCTTC.

The chain employs TRBV7-8 and TRBJ1-3, with TRBD1 matching over 11 bases. Trimming at V came to 7 bases and at J to 4 bases, leaving 9 bases not matched to a gene. CDR3 length: 16 residues. The germline CDR1 and CDR2 sequences are SGHVS and FQNEAQ. For the CDR3, the DNA is TGTGCCAGCACCGTGGACAGGGGGCCTTACGGAAACACCATATATTTT. Its protein product is CASTVDRGPYGNTIYF.

To note about this clone: In the same sample, other DNA sequences code for this CDR3. The chain links TRBV18 to TRBJ1-5, with TRBD1 identical over 7 bases. The CDR3 is 13 residues long. J was trimmed by 5 bases and V by 3 bases; bases with no gene match: 1. Per germline, CDR1 KGHSH and CDR2 LQKENI. The CDR3 region is CASSPQGDQPQHF. The CDR3 DNA sequence: TGTGCCAGCTCACCCCAGGGGGATCAGCCCCAGCATTTT.

This chain joins TRBV29-1 and TRBJ2-1; TRBD1 agrees at 8 bases. CDR3 length equals 13 residues. Germline CDR1 and CDR2: SQVTM and ANQGSEA. Trimming at V came to 7 bases and at J to 4 bases, leaving 6 bases not matched to a gene. The DNA of the CDR3 is TGCAGCGCCCGGGACAGGATATACAATGAGCAGTTCTTC. Encoded protein: CSARDRIYNEQFF.

CDR3 loop: CASSYSATGELFF. CDR3 DNA sequence: TGTGCCAGCAGTTATAGCGCTACCGGGGAGCTGTTTTTT. This chain links TRBV6-5 with TRBJ2-2, with D perhaps matching TRBD2 (5 bases). CDR3 length: 13 residues. Trimming shortened V by 3 bases and J by 5 bases, and 7 bases separated the two germline ends. The germline gives CDR1 MNHEY, CDR2 SVGAGI.

The rearrangement links TRBV7-8 to TRBJ2-1; D gene ambiguous. Germline V gene lookup returns CDR1 SGHVS and CDR2 FQNEAQ. Trimming took off 2 bases at V and 4 bases at J, with 12 bases between the two ends. CDR3 length equals 15 residues. CDR3 nucleotide sequence: TGTGCCAGCAGCTTACTCCTAAAAACTTACAATGAGCAGTTCTTC. It is translated as CASSLLLKTYNEQFF. Together with reference TRBV7-8 and TRBJ2-1, the CDR3 gives the full variable domain: GAGVSQSPRYKVAKRGQDVALRCDPISGHVSLFWYQQALGQGPEFLTYFQNEAQLDKSGLPSDRFFAERPEGSVSTLKIQRTQQEDSAVYLCASSLLLKTYNEQFFGPGTRLTVL.

The rearrangement uses TRBV7-3 and TRBJ2-1, with 7 bases matching TRBD2. The junction had 4 bases not matched to a gene; V was cut back by 1 base and J by 4 bases. This CDR3 spans 15 amino acids. From germline, CDR1 is SGHTA and CDR2 FQGTGA. CDR3 in DNA: TGTGCCAGCAGCTTAAGAGCGGGAAAGTACAATGAGCAGTTCTTC. Its protein product is CASSLRAGKYNEQFF.

V is TRBV7-2 and J is TRBJ1-5, with a possible D match to TRBD1 (5 bases). The CDR3 totals 15 residues. Between the trimmed V and J ends, which lost 2 bases and 4 bases, there was a span of 12 bases. Germline loops: CDR1 SGHTA, CDR2 FQGNSA. Here the CDR3 reads CASSLQGLGNQPQHF. Written as DNA, the CDR3 is TGTGCCAGCAGCTTACAGGGCCTAGGTAATCAGCCCCAGCATTTT.

J is TRBJ2-2 and V is TRBV11-2; D is perhaps TRBD1 (6 bases). There are 15 residues in the CDR3. Germline V gives CDR1 SGHAT, CDR2 FQNNGV. Deletions cut 5 bases from V and 5 bases from J, with 15 bases between. CDR3 protein: CASSPGTPRTGELFF. For the CDR3, the DNA is TGTGCCAGCAGCCCCGGGACACCTCGGACCGGGGAGCTGTTTTTT.

The chain is built from TRBV27 and TRBJ1-2, with 8 bases lining up with TRBD1. The V gene end was trimmed by 1 base and the J gene end by 3 bases; junction bases not matched to a gene: 4. CDR3 length: 15 amino acids. Per the germline V gene, CDR1 is MNHEY and CDR2 is SMNVEV (reference sequence). For the CDR3, the DNA is TGTGCCAGCAGTTTATACCAGGGGGCCTACTATGGCTACACCTTC. Translation: CASSLYQGAYYGYTF.

V usage is TRBV21-1 and J usage is TRBJ2-1; the table calls TRBD1, which could not be checked here. TRBV21-1 is tagged as a pseudogene. The CDR3 has 16 amino acids. The DNA of the CDR3 is TGTGCCAGCAGCATCAGGGGTTACCCCTCCTACAATGAGCAGTTCTTC. Translating gives CASSIRGYPSYNEQFF.

This clone appeared a single time. The rearrangement joins TRBV19 to TRBJ1-5; D uncertain. The V gene's germline CDR1 is LNHDA and CDR2 SQIVND (reference sequence). The CDR3 covers 15 residues. V lost 5 bases and J lost 1, with 12 bases in between. The CDR3 loop is CASSPARVSNQPQHF. Written as DNA, the CDR3 is TGTGCCAGTAGTCCCGCCCGGGTGAGCAATCAGCCCCAGCATTTT.

This clone was seen a handful of times. This chain joins TRBV6-6 and TRBJ1-4; TRBD1 matches at 8 bases. V lost 5 bases and J lost 1; bases outside the gene matches: 6. Germline V gene sequence: CDR1 MNHNY, CDR2 SVGAGI (reference sequence). The CDR3 is 16 amino acids. The CDR3 protein is CASSKRTGRTNEKLFF. The CDR3 bases are TGTGCCAGCAGTAAACGGACAGGGAGAACTAATGAAAAACTGTTTTTT.

V and J are TRBV9 and TRBJ2-5; the D gene is possibly TRBD2 (7 bases). The assigned J gene may be wrong: the sequence end matches TRBJ2-7 better. The CDR3 consists of 17 residues. The germline gives CDR1 SGDLS, CDR2 YYNGEE. CDR3 region: CASIGDQGREIRYEQYF. In DNA form, the CDR3 reads TGTGCCAGCATCGGGGATCAGGGGCGGGAGATACGGTACGAGCAGTACTTC.

The chain links TRBV19 to TRBJ2-3, with TRBD2 matching 8 bases. The CDR3 loop spans 17 amino acids. After removal of 4 bases from V and 0 bases from J, the junction contained 9 bases not matched to a gene. In germline, CDR1 is LNHDA, CDR2 SQIVND (reference sequence). The CDR3 region has the DNA TGTGCCAGTAGTAGAGCCAGCGGGAGTGGAAGCACAGATACGCAGTATTTT. Translating gives CASSRASGSGSTDTQYF.